The T cell receptor (beta chain) under discussion was sequenced for a study of blood T cell repertoires in COVID-19. The method was immunoSEQ multiplex PCR; TCRdb's version includes in-frame clones alone and lacks a portion of them. The sample consists of roughly 160,000 clones, 82% of them appearing once. CDR1 is SGHRS and CDR2 is YFSETQ in the germline V gene. Deletions cut 4 bases from V and 0 bases from J, with 28 bases between. The CDR3 runs to 21 residues. Participant-given clinical history determined each cohort assignment. This rearrangement joins TRBV5-1 to TRBJ2-2; TRBD1 might be the D (6 bases). The sample consisted of PBMCs or T cells enriched from blood (not recorded which). The origin of this receptor is a man aged 55 to 69 who had recovered from COVID-19. In DNA form, the CDR3 reads TGCGCCAGCAGCCGGATGATACAGGGATTGCCAGATAACGCGAACACCGGGGAGCTGTTTTTT. Its translation: CASSRMIQGLPDNANTGELFF.